This record looks at one T cell receptor (beta chain) sequence and its context. The CDR3 covers 14 residues. V was trimmed by 5 bases and J by 1 base, leaving 11 bases between them. Germline assignment: CDR1 MNHEY and CDR2 SMNVEV (reference sequence). This record belongs to a study of shared clonotypes between healthy human individuals. Turning to the study itself: Aged between 18 and 49, the donors were a couple of women and a few men.

Each sorted subset replicate got 200 ng genomic DNA, 25,000 to 30,000 genomes. Per the original data handling: Sequence data from immunoSEQ were junction-only and lacked quality scores; consequently, filtering differed. Only in-frame clones appear in the TCRdb table, and some are missing; sequencing was by immunoSEQ multiplex PCR. V and J calls and clone size are given by that table; D and trimming were obtained from the DNA. The sample yields 2 million to 2.5 million clones, approximately 93% seen once. The chain recombines TRBV27 with TRBJ2-5; no definite D call. The material sequenced was naive CD4+ T cells from PBMCs. Specified subset: CD45RA+ positively selected. The receptor was derived from a man between 18 and 29 years old in good health. Some clones in this sample may be carry-over from other donors' samples. CDR3 region: CASSPYLGQETQYF. The CDR3, as DNA: TGTGCCAGCAGTCCATACTTGGGCCAAGAGACCCAGTACTTC.